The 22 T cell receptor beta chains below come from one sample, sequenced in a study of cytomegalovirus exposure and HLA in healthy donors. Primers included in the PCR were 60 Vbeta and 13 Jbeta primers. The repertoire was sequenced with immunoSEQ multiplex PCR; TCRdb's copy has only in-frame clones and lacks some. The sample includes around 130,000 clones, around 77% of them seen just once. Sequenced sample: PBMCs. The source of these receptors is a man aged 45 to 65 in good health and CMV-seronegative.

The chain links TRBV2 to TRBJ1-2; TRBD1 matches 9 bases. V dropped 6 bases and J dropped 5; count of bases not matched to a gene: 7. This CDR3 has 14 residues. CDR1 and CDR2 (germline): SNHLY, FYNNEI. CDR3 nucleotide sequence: TGTGCCAGCAGCCCAGACAGGGGGAAATATGGCTACACCTTC. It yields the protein CASSPDRGKYGYTF.

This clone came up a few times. This chain's CDR3 is CASSREGSYEQYF. In DNA form, the CDR3 reads TGCGCCAGCAGCAGGGAAGGCTCCTACGAGCAGTACTTC. This chain uses TRBV10-1 with TRBJ2-7; TRBD1 is a possible D gene (5 bases). The CDR3 loop spans 13 amino acids. The ends were cut back, 6 bases at V and 0 bases at J, with 9 bases in the middle. The germline CDR1 and CDR2 sequences are WNHNN and SYGVQD (reference sequence).

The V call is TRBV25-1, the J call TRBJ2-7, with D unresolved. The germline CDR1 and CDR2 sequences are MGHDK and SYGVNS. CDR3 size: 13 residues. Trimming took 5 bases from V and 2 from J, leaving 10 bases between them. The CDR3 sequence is CASSFSPTYEQYF. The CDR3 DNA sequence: TGTGCCAGCAGTTTTTCCCCTACCTACGAGCAGTACTTC.

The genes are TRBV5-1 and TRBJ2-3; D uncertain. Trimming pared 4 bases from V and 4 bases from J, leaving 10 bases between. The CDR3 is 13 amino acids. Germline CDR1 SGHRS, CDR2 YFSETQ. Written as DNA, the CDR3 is TGCGCCAGCAGCCGAGCAGGATCAGATACGCAGTATTTT. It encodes CASSRAGSDTQYF.

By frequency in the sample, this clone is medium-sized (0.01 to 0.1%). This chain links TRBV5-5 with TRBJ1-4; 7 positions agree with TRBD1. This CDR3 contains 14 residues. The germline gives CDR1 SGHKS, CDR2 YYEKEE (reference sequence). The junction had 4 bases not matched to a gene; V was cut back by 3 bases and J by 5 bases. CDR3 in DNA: TGTGCCAGCAGCTCGACGACAGGGAATGAAAAACTGTTTTTT. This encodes CASSSTTGNEKLFF.

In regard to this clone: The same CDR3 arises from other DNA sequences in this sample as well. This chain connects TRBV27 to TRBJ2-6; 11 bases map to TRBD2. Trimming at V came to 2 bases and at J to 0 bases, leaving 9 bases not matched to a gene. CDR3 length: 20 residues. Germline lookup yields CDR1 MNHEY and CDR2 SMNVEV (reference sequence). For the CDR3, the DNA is TGTGCCAGCAGTTTAAAGCTAGCGGGAGGTTTTACCTCTGGGGCCAACGTCCTGACTTTC. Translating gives CASSLKLAGGFTSGANVLTF.

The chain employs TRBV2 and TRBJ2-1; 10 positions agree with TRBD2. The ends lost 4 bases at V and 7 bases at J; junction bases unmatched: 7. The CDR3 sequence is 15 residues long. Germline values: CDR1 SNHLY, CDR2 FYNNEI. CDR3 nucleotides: TGTGCCAGCAGTGTTCTAGCGGGAGTTGCGAATGAGCAGTTCTTC. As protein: CASSVLAGVANEQFF.

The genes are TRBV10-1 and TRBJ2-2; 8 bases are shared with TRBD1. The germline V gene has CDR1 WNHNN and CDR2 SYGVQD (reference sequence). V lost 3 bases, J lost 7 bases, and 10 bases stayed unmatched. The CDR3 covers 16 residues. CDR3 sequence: CASSEARQGAVGELFF. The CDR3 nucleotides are TGCGCCAGCAGTGAAGCTCGCCAGGGGGCCGTCGGGGAGCTGTTTTTT.

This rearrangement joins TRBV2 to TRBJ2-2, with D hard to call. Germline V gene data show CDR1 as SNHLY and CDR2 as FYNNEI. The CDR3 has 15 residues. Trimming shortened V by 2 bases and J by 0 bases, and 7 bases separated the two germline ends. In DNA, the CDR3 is TGTGCCAGCAGTGAAAGGCTAGCGAACACCGGGGAGCTGTTTTTT. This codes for CASSERLANTGELFF.

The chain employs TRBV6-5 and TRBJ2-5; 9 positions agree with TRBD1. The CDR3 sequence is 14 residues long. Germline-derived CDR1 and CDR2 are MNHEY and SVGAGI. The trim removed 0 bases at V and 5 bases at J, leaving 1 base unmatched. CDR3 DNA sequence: TGTGCCAGCAGTTACTCTGACAGGGGGGAGACCCAGTACTTC. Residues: CASSYSDRGETQYF.

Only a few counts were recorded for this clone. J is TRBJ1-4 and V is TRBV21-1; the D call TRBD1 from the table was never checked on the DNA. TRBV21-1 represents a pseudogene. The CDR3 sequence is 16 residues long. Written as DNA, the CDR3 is TGTGCCAGCAGCAAAGCCACAGGAGCAACTAATGAAAAACTGTTTTTT. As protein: CASSKATGATNEKLFF.

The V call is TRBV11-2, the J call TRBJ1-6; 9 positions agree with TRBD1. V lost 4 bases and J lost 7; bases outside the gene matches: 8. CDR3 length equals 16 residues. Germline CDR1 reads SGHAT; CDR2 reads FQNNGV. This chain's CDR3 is CASSSYPGQGNSPLHF. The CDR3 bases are TGTGCCAGCAGCTCCTACCCGGGACAGGGAAATTCACCCCTCCACTTT.

This CDR3 reads CATEPGQGAGDTEAFF. CDR3 in DNA: TGTGCCACCGAGCCGGGACAGGGGGCGGGCGACACTGAAGCTTTCTTT. The J gene is TRBJ1-1, the V gene TRBV15; 12 bases are shared with TRBD1. CDR1 LNHNV and CDR2 YYDKDF come from the germline V gene (reference sequence). With V trimmed by 8 bases and J by 3 bases, 10 bases remained unmatched. The CDR3 runs to 16 residues.

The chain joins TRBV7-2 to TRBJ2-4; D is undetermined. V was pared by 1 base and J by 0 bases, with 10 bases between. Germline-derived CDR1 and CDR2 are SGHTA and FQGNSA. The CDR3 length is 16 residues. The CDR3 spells CASSLVRQLAKNIQYF. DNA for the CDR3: TGTGCCAGCAGCTTAGTCAGACAACTAGCCAAAAACATTCAGTACTTC.

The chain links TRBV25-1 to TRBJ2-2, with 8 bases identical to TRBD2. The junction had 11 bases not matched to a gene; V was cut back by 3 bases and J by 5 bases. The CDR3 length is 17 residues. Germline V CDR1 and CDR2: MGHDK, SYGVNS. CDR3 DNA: TGTGCCAGCAGTGAGGCGCGCGGGAGGCCGGGGACCGGGGAGCTGTTTTTT. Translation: CASSEARGRPGTGELFF. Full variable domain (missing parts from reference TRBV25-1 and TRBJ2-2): EADIYQTPRYLVIGTGKKITLECSQTMGHDKMYWYQQDPGMELHLIHYSYGVNSTEKGDLSSESTVSRIRTEHFPLTLESARPSHTSQYLCASSEARGRPGTGELFFGEGSRLTVL.

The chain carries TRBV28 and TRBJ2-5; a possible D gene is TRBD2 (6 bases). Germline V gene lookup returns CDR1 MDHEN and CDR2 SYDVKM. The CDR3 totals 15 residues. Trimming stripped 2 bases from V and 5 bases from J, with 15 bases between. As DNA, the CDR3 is TGTGCCAGCAGTTTAAGAGGGTCACGGGGGGAGACCCAGTACTTC. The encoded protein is CASSLRGSRGETQYF. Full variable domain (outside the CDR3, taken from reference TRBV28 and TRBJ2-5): DVKVTQSSRYLVKRTGEKVFLECVQDMDHENMFWYRQDPGLGLRLIYFSYDVKMKEKGDIPEGYSVSREKKERFSLILESASTNQTSMYLCASSLRGSRGETQYFGPGTRLLVL.

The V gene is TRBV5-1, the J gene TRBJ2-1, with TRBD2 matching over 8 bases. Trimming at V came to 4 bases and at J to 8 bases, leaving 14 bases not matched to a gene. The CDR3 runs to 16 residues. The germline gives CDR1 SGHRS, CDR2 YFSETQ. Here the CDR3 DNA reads TGCGCCAGCAGCGGAACTCAAGCGGGAGCCCCCGATGAGCAGTTCTTC. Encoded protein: CASSGTQAGAPDEQFF. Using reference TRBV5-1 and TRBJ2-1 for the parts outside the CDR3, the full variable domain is KAGVTQTPRYLIKTRGQQVTLSCSPISGHRSVSWYQQTPGQGLQFLFEYFSETQRNKGNFPGRFSGRQFSNSRSEMNVSTLELGDSALYLCASSGTQAGAPDEQFFGPGTRLTVL.

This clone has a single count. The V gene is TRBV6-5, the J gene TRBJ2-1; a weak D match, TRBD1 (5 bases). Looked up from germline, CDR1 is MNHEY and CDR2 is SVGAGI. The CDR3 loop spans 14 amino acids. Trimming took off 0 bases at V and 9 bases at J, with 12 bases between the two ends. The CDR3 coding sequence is TGTGCCAGCAGTTACTCCCCCCTAAGGGGTGAGCAGTTCTTC. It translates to CASSYSPLRGEQFF.

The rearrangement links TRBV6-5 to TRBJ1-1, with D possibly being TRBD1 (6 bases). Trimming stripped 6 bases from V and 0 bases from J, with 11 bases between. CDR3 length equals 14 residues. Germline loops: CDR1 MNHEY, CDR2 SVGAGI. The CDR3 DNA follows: TGTGCCAGCAGAGACGGGACATTGAACACTGAAGCTTTCTTT. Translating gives CASRDGTLNTEAFF.

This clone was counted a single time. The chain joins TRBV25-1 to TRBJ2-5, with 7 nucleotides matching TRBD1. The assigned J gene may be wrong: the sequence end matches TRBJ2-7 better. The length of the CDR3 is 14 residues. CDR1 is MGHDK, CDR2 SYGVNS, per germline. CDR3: CASSDTGASYEQYF. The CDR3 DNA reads TGTGCCAGCAGTGATACAGGGGCCTCCTACGAGCAGTACTTC.

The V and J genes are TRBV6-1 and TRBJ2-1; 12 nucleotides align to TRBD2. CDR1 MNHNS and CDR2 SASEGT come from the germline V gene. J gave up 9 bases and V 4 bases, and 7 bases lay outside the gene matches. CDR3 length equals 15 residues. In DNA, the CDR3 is TGTGCCAGCAGTGGTCTAGCGGGAGGGCCGGGTGAGCAGTTCTTC. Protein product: CASSGLAGGPGEQFF.

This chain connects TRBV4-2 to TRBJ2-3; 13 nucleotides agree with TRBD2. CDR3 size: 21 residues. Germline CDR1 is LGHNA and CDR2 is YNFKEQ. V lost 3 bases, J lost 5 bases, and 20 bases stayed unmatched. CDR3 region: CASSQGPWTSGSSDRLDTQYF. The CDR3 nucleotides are TGTGCCAGCAGCCAGGGCCCATGGACTAGCGGGAGTTCCGACCGCCTAGATACGCAGTATTTT.